This T cell receptor beta chain was sequenced in a study of T cell repertoires in cytomegalovirus infection. Between the trimmed V and J ends, which lost 6 bases and 1 base, there was a span of 9 bases. Germline V lookup: CDR1 ENHRY, CDR2 SYGVKD. There are 13 residues in the CDR3. TCRdb passed the reads through MiXCR, listing each CDR3 protein once. The sample has 700,000 to 950,000 distinct CDR3 sequences, around a third seen once. Concerning this clonotype itself: The antigen is undetermined.

The chain combines TRBV10-3 with TRBJ1-2; D is possibly TRBD1 (5 bases). The clonotype was recovered from a human donor in good health (CMV status not recorded). Some clones in this sample may be carry-over from other donors' samples. This material consisted of cultured CD8+ T cells from PBMCs, taken from culture after CMV antigen stimulation. CDR3 region: CAISRELNYGYTF. In DNA form, the CDR3 reads TGTGCCATCAGCAGGGAACTTAACTATGGCTACACCTTC.